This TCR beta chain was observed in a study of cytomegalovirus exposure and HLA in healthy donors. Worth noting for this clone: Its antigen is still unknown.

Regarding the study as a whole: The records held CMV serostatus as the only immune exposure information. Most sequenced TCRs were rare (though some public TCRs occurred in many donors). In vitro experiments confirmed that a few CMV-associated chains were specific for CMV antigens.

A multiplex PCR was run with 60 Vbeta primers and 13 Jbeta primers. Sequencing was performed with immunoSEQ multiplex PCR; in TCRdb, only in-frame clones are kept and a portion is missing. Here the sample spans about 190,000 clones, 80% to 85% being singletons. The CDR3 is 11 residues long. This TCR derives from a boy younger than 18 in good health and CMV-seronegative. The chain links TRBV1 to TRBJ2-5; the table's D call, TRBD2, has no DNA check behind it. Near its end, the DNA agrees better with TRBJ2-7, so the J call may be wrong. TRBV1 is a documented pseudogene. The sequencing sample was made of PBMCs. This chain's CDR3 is CTSSHSYEQYF. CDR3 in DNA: TGCACCAGCAGCCACTCCTACGAGCAGTACTTC.